The next 20 T cell receptor beta chains were all read from a single sample in a study of T cell repertoires in cytomegalovirus infection. TCRdb re-derived calls from the reads in MiXCR, one entry per CDR3 protein. The sample lists more than 500,000 distinct CDR3 sequences, about 15% occurring once. Source material: CD8+ T cells from PBMCs. The receptors stem from a human donor in good health (CMV status not recorded). Some clones in this sample may be carry-over from other donors' samples.

J is TRBJ2-2 and V is TRBV6-1, with D tentatively TRBD1 (7 bases). The CDR3 sequence is 15 residues long. V was pared by 3 bases and J by 1 base, with 9 bases between. Germline CDR1 reads MNHNS; CDR2 reads SASEGT. The CDR3 bases are TGTGCCAGCAGTGATCAGGGGGGGAACACCGGGGAGCTGTTTTTT. Its translation: CASSDQGGNTGELFF.

J is TRBJ1-5 and V is TRBV7-6; TRBD1 might be the D (6 bases). Germline V gene sequence: CDR1 SGHVS, CDR2 FNYEAQ. The CDR3 covers 14 residues. Trimming took 1 base from V and 15 from J, leaving 19 bases between them. The CDR3 is CASSLGTVYQPTHF. CDR3 DNA: TGTGCCAGCAGCTTAGGGACAGTGTATCAGCCCACGCATTTT.

The rearrangement links TRBV2 to TRBJ2-5, with 11 bases that match TRBD1. Germline V gives CDR1 SNHLY, CDR2 FYNNEI. J gave up 3 bases and V 3 bases, and 3 bases lay outside the gene matches. The CDR3 totals 15 residues. CDR3 nucleotides: TGTGCCAGCAGTGAGGGGGACAGGGGGGAAGAGACCCAGTACTTC. It yields the protein CASSEGDRGEETQYF.

The chain combines TRBV27 with TRBJ2-3, with 10 bases lining up with TRBD2. V dropped 7 bases and J dropped 4; count of bases not matched to a gene: 11. Germline V gene sequence: CDR1 MNHEY, CDR2 SMNVEV (reference sequence). The CDR3 extends over 16 amino acids. CDR3: CASNLSSGRSADTQYF. DNA for the CDR3: TGTGCCAGCAACCTGTCTAGCGGGAGAAGCGCAGATACGCAGTATTTT.

This clonotype turned up a few times. The rearrangement joins TRBV7-9 to TRBJ2-7; 10 bases align to TRBD1. This CDR3 spans 15 amino acids. V trimming: 4 bases; J trimming: 4 bases; junction bases outside the gene matches: 7. The germline V gene has CDR1 SEHNR and CDR2 FQNEAQ (reference sequence). This CDR3 is CASSSRTGGPYEQYF. The CDR3, as DNA: TGTGCCAGCAGCTCCCGGACAGGGGGACCGTACGAGCAGTACTTC.

This clonotype was observed a few times. J is TRBJ2-1 and V is TRBV19, with 10 nucleotides matching TRBD1. The CDR3 is 14 amino acids. The germline V gene has CDR1 LNHDA and CDR2 SQIVND (reference sequence). The J segment lost 8 bases and the V segment lost 4 bases, leaving 5 bases of the junction unmatched. DNA of the CDR3: TGTGCCAGTAGTAGACAGGGGGCGAGGGATGAGCAGTTCTTC. It codes for CASSRQGARDEQFF. Full variable domain (outside the CDR3, taken from reference TRBV19 and TRBJ2-1): DGGITQSPKYLFRKEGQNVTLSCEQNLNHDAMYWYRQDPGQGLRLIYYSQIVNDFQKGDIAEGYSVSREKKESFPLTVTSAQKNPTAFYLCASSRQGARDEQFFGPGTRLTVL.

The chain joins TRBV2 to TRBJ2-7; D not certain. V was trimmed by 5 bases and J by 5 bases, leaving 16 bases between them. The CDR3 runs to 14 residues. CDR1 is SNHLY and CDR2 is FYNNEI in the germline V gene. The CDR3 nucleotides read TGTGCCAGCAGTAAAACCGGGCTTGAGAACGAGCAGTACTTC. It specifies CASSKTGLENEQYF.

This clonotype occurred a few times. The V call is TRBV14, the J call TRBJ2-1; no firm D call. V was clipped by 4 bases and J by 9 bases, with 16 bases between them. The CDR3 is made up of 14 amino acids. Germline assignment: CDR1 SGHDN and CDR2 FVKESK. The CDR3 loop is CASSPDGLVLEQFF. In nucleotides, the CDR3 is TGTGCCAGCAGCCCCGACGGGCTAGTACTTGAGCAGTTCTTC.

This clonotype was seen ten or more times. This sequence joins TRBV7-9 and TRBJ1-1; D may be TRBD1 (5 bases). The V and J ends lost 1 base and 2 bases respectively, with 23 bases between them. Germline V gives CDR1 SEHNR, CDR2 FQNEAQ (reference sequence). The CDR3 sequence is 19 residues long. In DNA form, the CDR3 reads TGTGCCAGCAGCTTAGTCCAAGTCACCGCTTGGGGGGAAAACACTGAAGCTTTCTTT. It is translated as CASSLVQVTAWGENTEAFF. Full variable domain (missing parts from reference TRBV7-9 and TRBJ1-1): DTGVSQNPRHKITKRGQNVTFRCDPISEHNRLYWYRQTLGQGPEFLTYFQNEAQLEKSRLLSDRFSAERPKGSFSTLEIQRTEQGDSAMYLCASSLVQVTAWGENTEAFFGQGTRLTVV.

This clonotype was counted many times. The chain has TRBV4-2 and TRBJ2-3, with TRBD1 matching 12 bases. Trimming at V came to 0 bases and at J to 4 bases, leaving 2 bases not matched to a gene. Per germline, CDR1 LGHNA and CDR2 YNFKEQ. The CDR3 contains 16 residues. The CDR3 DNA sequence: TGTGCCAGCAGCCAAGAGGGACAGGGGGCGGCAGATACGCAGTATTTT. Translated, it gives CASSQEGQGAADTQYF.

This clonotype has at least ten counts. V usage is TRBV5-6 and J usage is TRBJ2-1; 14 nucleotides align to TRBD2. This CDR3 region has 17 residues. The germline CDR1 and CDR2 sequences are SGHDT and YYEEEE. Trimming took 3 bases from V and 4 from J; bases not matched to a gene: 6. The CDR3 bases are TGTGCCAGCAGCTCAGGACTAGCGGGAGGTTTGTACAATGAGCAGTTCTTC. This sequence encodes CASSSGLAGGLYNEQFF.

This clonotype was recorded at least ten times. The chain carries TRBV12-3 or TRBV12-4 and TRBJ2-1; perhaps TRBD1 as D (6 bases). This CDR3 comprises 15 residues. Deletions cut 6 bases from V and 4 bases from J, with 16 bases between. The CDR3 reads CASRFSRGWYNEQFF. DNA for the CDR3: TGTGCCAGCAGATTTTCAAGGGGGTGGTACAATGAGCAGTTCTTC.

The chain links TRBV27 to TRBJ1-1, with 8 bases matching TRBD1. V lost 2 bases to trimming and J lost 5 bases; unmatched junction nucleotides: 4. Germline CDR1 is MNHEY and CDR2 is SMNVEV (reference sequence). CDR3 length equals 14 residues. The CDR3 region has the DNA TGTGCCAGCAGTTTAACAGGGGACAGGACTGAAGCTTTCTTT. It specifies CASSLTGDRTEAFF.

This clonotype was found a few times. The chain uses TRBV4-1 and TRBJ2-3; 8 nucleotides agree with TRBD2. Germline V CDR1 and CDR2: MGHRA, YSYEKL. The length of the CDR3 is 17 residues. Trimming at V came to 4 bases and at J to 0 bases, leaving 9 bases not matched to a gene. DNA for the CDR3: TGCGCCAGCAGCCGCCTCGGGGGGGATGTAAGCACAGATACGCAGTATTTT. The encoded protein is CASSRLGGDVSTDTQYF.

This clonotype has a count of ten or more. The gene calls are TRBV5-4 and TRBJ2-7; 9 positions agree with TRBD1. The length of the CDR3 is 14 residues. J lost 5 bases, V lost 0 bases, and 3 bases had no gene match. CDR1 and CDR2 from the germline V gene are SGHNT and YYREEE (reference sequence). CDR3 region: CASSLARDRDEQYF. The CDR3 region has the DNA TGTGCCAGCAGCTTGGCCCGGGACAGGGACGAGCAGTACTTC.

The chain is built from TRBV6-1 and TRBJ1-5, with 8 bases aligning to TRBD1. CDR3 length equals 15 residues. Looked up from germline, CDR1 is MNHNS and CDR2 is SASEGT. V lost 5 bases, J lost 6 bases, and 9 bases stayed unmatched. CDR3 protein: CASSSGQGSGQPQHF. The CDR3 DNA follows: TGTGCCAGCAGTTCCGGACAGGGCTCAGGTCAGCCCCAGCATTTT.

This clonotype was seen a few times. The V call is TRBV11-2, the J call TRBJ2-1; 8 bases are a match to TRBD1. This CDR3 is 16 amino acids long. Germline assignment: CDR1 SGHAT and CDR2 FQNNGV. With V trimmed by 5 bases and J by 4 bases, 10 bases remained unmatched. CDR3 region: CASSTEDRGLYNEQFF. Written as DNA, the CDR3 is TGTGCCAGCAGCACCGAAGACAGGGGCCTATACAATGAGCAGTTCTTC. The whole variable domain, remainder taken from reference TRBV11-2 and TRBJ2-1, is EAGVAQSPRYKIIEKRQSVAFWCNPISGHATLYWYQQILGQGPKLLIQFQNNGVVDDSQLPKDRFSAERLKGVDSTLKIQPAKLEDSAVYLCASSTEDRGLYNEQFFGPGTRLTVL.

This clonotype was counted a few times. In nucleotides, the CDR3 is TGCGCCAGCAGCTTGGAATTAACAGGGGACGGCTACACCTTC. Residues: CASSLELTGDGYTF. This chain joins TRBV5-1 and TRBJ1-2, with 7 nucleotides matching TRBD1. The CDR3 sequence is 14 residues long. In germline, CDR1 is SGHRS, CDR2 YFSETQ. The J segment lost 8 bases and the V segment lost 0 bases, leaving 7 bases of the junction unmatched.

This clonotype was seen many times. The V call is TRBV7-9, the J call TRBJ2-3; TRBD2 matches 15 bases. V shed 5 bases, J shed 11 bases, and the junction held 11 bases outside the gene matches. The CDR3 totals 16 residues. CDR1 and CDR2 (germline): SEHNR, FQNEAQ (reference sequence). This CDR3 is CASSPRTSGGAGGQYF. The CDR3 DNA sequence: TGTGCCAGCAGCCCCAGGACTAGCGGGGGGGCCGGGGGGCAGTATTTT.

This clonotype has a count of ten or more. V and J are TRBV28 and TRBJ2-5; no firm D call. The CDR3 totals 14 residues. The V gene's germline CDR1 is MDHEN and CDR2 SYDVKM. Trimming removed 11 bases from V and 0 bases from J, with 16 bases in between. CDR3 coding DNA: TGTGCCCTACGACGCGCTGACGACCAAGAGACCCAGTACTTC. Translating gives CALRRADDQETQYF.